The 22 T cell receptor beta chains below were found in one sample sequenced in a study of blood T cell repertoires in COVID-19. Here immunoSEQ multiplex PCR was the method, and the copy in TCRdb shows in-frame clones only, minus some. This sample carries roughly 250,000 clones, roughly 88% of them seen once, and the ten largest clones take 0.95% to 1.5%. Sequenced: PBMCs or T cells enriched from blood (not recorded which). These receptors came from a woman between 40 and 50 years old with acute COVID-19.

The chain links TRBV13 to TRBJ1-2, with 7 positions matching TRBD1. The length of the CDR3 is 15 residues. Trimming removed 5 bases from V and 4 bases from J; junction bases left unmatched: 10. In germline, CDR1 is PRHDT, CDR2 FYEKMQ (reference sequence). CDR3: CASSLTNRGVYGYTF. CDR3 DNA: TGTGCCAGCAGCCTAACGAACAGGGGAGTCTATGGCTACACCTTC. Combining the CDR3 with reference TRBV13 and TRBJ1-2 gives the whole variable domain AAGVIQSPRHLIKEKRETATLKCYPIPRHDTVYWYQQGPGQDPQFLISFYEKMQSDKGSIPDRFSAQQFSDYHSELNMSSLELGDSALYFCASSLTNRGVYGYTFGSGTRLTVV.

This chain links TRBV7-6 with TRBJ1-1; 11 nucleotides align to TRBD1. V was pared by 2 bases and J by 6 bases, with 14 bases of the junction left unmatched. This CDR3 spans 18 amino acids. Germline loops: CDR1 SGHVS, CDR2 FNYEAQ. CDR3 sequence reads: CASSLRSGTGGSAAEAFF. CDR3 DNA: TGTGCCAGCAGCTTAAGATCCGGGACAGGGGGATCCGCGGCTGAAGCTTTCTTT.

This chain links TRBV27 with TRBJ2-1, with 12 bases lining up with TRBD2. Germline assignment: CDR1 MNHEY and CDR2 SMNVEV (reference sequence). V shed 0 bases, J shed 9 bases, and the junction held 6 bases outside the gene matches. The CDR3 runs 16 residues. The CDR3 DNA reads as TGTGCCAGCAGTTTATCCCGACTAGCGGGAGCCAGTGAGCAGTTCTTC. It codes for CASSLSRLAGASEQFF.

This clone was detected only a few times. The chain uses TRBV7-9 and TRBJ2-3, with D possibly matching TRBD1 (6 bases). The CDR3 is 16 amino acids. Germline values: CDR1 SEHNR, CDR2 FQNEAQ (reference sequence). Trimming took off 4 bases at V and 0 bases at J, with 14 bases between the two ends. CDR3 residues: CASSSRGFYSTDTQYF. The CDR3 bases are TGTGCCAGCAGCTCCAGGGGTTTTTATAGCACAGATACGCAGTATTTT.

The gene calls are TRBV19 and TRBJ2-1, with D possibly matching TRBD2 (5 bases). From germline, CDR1 is LNHDA and CDR2 SQIVND (reference sequence). Trimming took off 7 bases at V and 4 bases at J, with 11 bases between the two ends. The CDR3 spans 13 residues. The CDR3 nucleotides read TGTGCCAGTAAGAGGGAAGTGTACAATGAGCAGTTCTTC. Its protein is CASKREVYNEQFF.

This clone appeared a single time. The chain couples TRBV11-2 to TRBJ2-3, with a possible D match to TRBD2 (6 bases). Trimming shortened V by 0 bases and J by 1 base, and 11 bases separated the two germline ends. Germline loops: CDR1 SGHAT, CDR2 FQNNGV. The length of the CDR3 is 16 residues. This CDR3 is CASSLDLASGTDTQYF. The CDR3 coding sequence is TGTGCCAGCAGCTTAGATTTAGCTAGCGGCACAGATACGCAGTATTTT.

The rearrangement joins TRBV4-3 to TRBJ2-1; 8 bases map to TRBD2. The CDR3 contains 16 residues. With V trimmed by 2 bases and J by 7 bases, 10 bases remained unmatched. Germline lookup yields CDR1 LGHNA and CDR2 YSLEER. The CDR3 nucleotides read TGCGCCAGCAGCCAATCAGCGGGAGTGGTAGGGAATGAGCAGTTCTTC. This codes for CASSQSAGVVGNEQFF.

The rearrangement joins TRBV5-1 to TRBJ1-6, with TRBD1 matching over 7 bases. The germline CDR1 and CDR2 sequences are SGHRS and YFSETQ. This CDR3 has 14 residues. V shed 3 bases and J 6 bases; nucleotides not matched to a gene: 3. CDR3 residues: CASSSGQPNSPLHF. The CDR3 DNA is TGCGCCAGCAGCTCGGGACAGCCTAATTCACCCCTCCACTTT.

The V gene is TRBV28, the J gene TRBJ2-5; D possibly corresponds to TRBD1 (5 bases). Trimming pared 4 bases from V and 5 bases from J, leaving 17 bases between. CDR1 MDHEN and CDR2 SYDVKM come from the germline V gene. The CDR3 is 15 amino acids. The CDR3 coding sequence is TGTGCCAGCAGTTCTCACCAGGGATCCGTGGAGACCCAGTACTTC. The encoded protein is CASSSHQGSVETQYF.

V is TRBV15 and J is TRBJ1-2; D is perhaps TRBD1 (5 bases). V was trimmed by 1 base and J by 3 bases, leaving 15 bases between them. The CDR3 is 16 amino acids. The germline gives CDR1 LNHNV, CDR2 YYDKDF (reference sequence). The CDR3 sequence is CATSRGGDGAHYGYTF. CDR3 nucleotides: TGTGCCACCAGCAGAGGGGGGGACGGGGCGCACTATGGCTACACCTTC.

The chain joins TRBV5-1 to TRBJ1-4; D perhaps matches TRBD1 (5 bases). With 0 bases removed from V and 12 bases from J, the gap between germline ends came to 21 bases. Per the germline V gene, CDR1 is SGHRS and CDR2 is YFSETQ. This CDR3 has 16 residues. CDR3 coding DNA: TGCGCCAGCAGCTTGGATCCCTCCGCAGGGAAAAGAGAACTGTTTTTT. Its protein product is CASSLDPSAGKRELFF.

This clone was counted a single time. This chain uses TRBV10-3 with TRBJ1-1, with D possibly matching TRBD1 (6 bases). Trimming took off 3 bases at V and 3 bases at J, with 17 bases between the two ends. The germline V gene encodes CDR1 ENHRY and CDR2 SYGVKD. The CDR3 sequence is 16 residues long. CDR3 amino acids: CAISDARGGRHTEAFF. In DNA form, the CDR3 reads TGTGCCATCAGTGACGCAAGAGGGGGAAGGCACACTGAAGCTTTCTTT.

The count of this clone is one. V and J are TRBV28 and TRBJ1-1; D is possibly TRBD1 (6 bases). Looked up from germline, CDR1 is MDHEN and CDR2 is SYDVKM. The CDR3 sequence is 14 residues long. V lost 5 bases and J lost 5, with 15 bases in between. Here the CDR3 reads CASSESRGWTEAFF. Written as DNA, the CDR3 is TGTGCCAGCAGTGAAAGCAGGGGTTGGACTGAAGCTTTCTTT.

In its sample, this clone was seen once. This sequence joins TRBV9 and TRBJ2-1, with D possibly being TRBD2 (5 bases). V was cut by 5 bases and J by 0 bases, with 12 bases left in between. The CDR3 covers 15 residues. Per the germline V gene, CDR1 is SGDLS and CDR2 is YYNGEE. CDR3 nucleotide sequence: TGTGCCAGCAGTAAGATAGCGAGCTCCTACAATGAGCAGTTCTTC. Translation gives CASSKIASSYNEQFF.

This chain links TRBV2 with TRBJ1-1; D gene uncertain. With 4 bases removed from V and 1 base from J, the gap between germline ends came to 10 bases. CDR1 SNHLY and CDR2 FYNNEI come from the germline V gene. This CDR3 region has 14 residues. The CDR3 DNA reads as TGTGCCAGCAGTGGGAGGGATAAGAACACTGAAGCTTTCTTT. Protein product: CASSGRDKNTEAFF.

The chain links TRBV5-1 to TRBJ1-6; tentatively, D is TRBD1 (6 bases). The germline gives CDR1 SGHRS, CDR2 YFSETQ. The CDR3 sequence is 13 residues long. V shed 6 bases and J shed 5 bases, with 9 bases lying between them. This CDR3 is CASKGHDNSPLHF. CDR3 nucleotides: TGCGCCAGCAAGGGACACGATAATTCACCCCTCCACTTT.

The CDR3 loop is CASSQDTRQELPYGYTF. The CDR3 DNA reads TGCGCCAGCAGCCAAGATACTCGACAGGAGTTGCCCTATGGCTACACCTTC. This chain uses TRBV4-3 with TRBJ1-2; TRBD1 might be the D (6 bases). The CDR3 runs to 17 residues. Germline V CDR1 and CDR2: LGHNA, YSLEER. V was trimmed by 0 bases and J by 4 bases, leaving 18 bases between them.

In the case of this clone: An end of the junction differs from the germline gene, which may be a read error. In nucleotides, the CDR3 is TGTGCTAGCAGCTTAGCGCCGACACCCGCAGGTGAGCAGTTCTTC. This codes for CASSLAPTPAGEQFF. V gene TRBV7-7 combines with J gene TRBJ2-1, with D possibly matching TRBD2 (5 bases). This CDR3 region has 15 residues. Germline V CDR1 and CDR2: SSHAT, FNYEAQ (reference sequence).

J is TRBJ2-4 and V is TRBV7-9; 11 bases match TRBD1. Germline-derived CDR1 and CDR2 are SEHNR and FQNEAQ (reference sequence). There are 14 residues in the CDR3. After removal of 5 bases from V and 9 bases from J, the junction contained 6 bases not matched to a gene. The CDR3 sequence: CASSIGQGASIQYF. The CDR3 nucleotides are TGTGCCAGCAGCATCGGACAGGGGGCGAGCATTCAGTACTTC.

This rearrangement joins TRBV18 to TRBJ1-1; 9 nucleotides line up with TRBD1. Per the germline V gene, CDR1 is KGHSH and CDR2 is LQKENI. The CDR3 has 15 residues. V trimming: 2 bases; J trimming: 2 bases; junction bases outside the gene matches: 3. The CDR3 sequence is CASSPGQGTNTEAFF. As DNA, the CDR3 is TGTGCCAGCTCACCAGGACAGGGGACAAACACTGAAGCTTTCTTT.

V gene TRBV7-2 combines with J gene TRBJ1-6; weak D call: TRBD1 (5 bases). The V gene lost 10 bases and the J gene lost 8 bases, with 18 bases spanning the gap. Germline CDR1 and CDR2: SGHTA and FQGNSA. The CDR3 covers 14 residues. CDR3 nucleotides: TGTGCCAATTCCCTTGGCAGGGCGGATTCACCCCTCCACTTT. As protein: CANSLGRADSPLHF.

J is TRBJ2-1 and V is TRBV19; TRBD2 agrees at 7 bases. CDR1 is LNHDA and CDR2 is SQIVND in the germline V gene (reference sequence). The V and J ends lost 11 bases and 4 bases, in that order; junction bases with no gene match: 17. This CDR3 has 16 amino acids. The CDR3 sequence: CACRNLAEGVYNEQFF. The CDR3 coding sequence is TGTGCCTGCCGAAACCTAGCGGAAGGAGTATACAATGAGCAGTTCTTC.